The 11 T cell receptor beta chains listed next were all sequenced from one sample in a study of PD-L1 blockade in urothelial cancer. Time point noted: peripheral blood 6 weeks after treatment start. TCRdb's table, derived via immunoSEQ multiplex PCR, lists solely in-frame clones and lacks some. The sample has around 69,000 clones; about 91% are singletons. The source material was PBMCs, sampled around atezolizumab (anti-PD-L1) treatment. The receptors derive from a woman older than 75 with urothelial cancer.

This rearrangement joins TRBV5-5 to TRBJ1-2; tentatively, D is TRBD1 (6 bases). The ends were cut back, 0 bases at V and 6 bases at J, with 9 bases in the middle. This CDR3 contains 13 residues. Germline-derived CDR1 and CDR2 are SGHKS and YYEKEE (reference sequence). CDR3 nucleotides: TGTGCCAGCAGCTTGGGAGGGGGTGATGGCTACACCTTC. Protein sequence: CASSLGGGDGYTF.

This clone showed up just once. J is TRBJ1-4 and V is TRBV6-1; D gene uncertain. The CDR3 spans 13 residues. Trimming took 4 bases from V and 7 from J, leaving 10 bases between them. In germline, CDR1 is MNHNS, CDR2 SASEGT. Here the CDR3 reads CASSAELGEKLFF. The DNA for the CDR3 is TGTGCCAGCAGTGCTGAACTCGGTGAAAAACTGTTTTTT.

This clone was counted once. The genes are TRBV29-1 and TRBJ1-2; a weak D match, TRBD1 (6 bases). CDR3 length equals 12 residues. Germline CDR1 and CDR2: SQVTM and ANQGSEA. V gave up 4 bases and J gave up 2 bases, with 8 bases separating them. The CDR3 DNA reads TGCAGCGTTGCAGGACAGAACTATGGCTACACCTTC. As protein: CSVAGQNYGYTF.

The chain recombines TRBV30 with TRBJ2-7, with 10 bases fitting TRBD2. Looked up from germline, CDR1 is GTSNPN and CDR2 is SVGIG (reference sequence). The CDR3 spans 12 residues. The CDR3 DNA follows: TGTGCGGCCGCTAGCGGGAGTTACGAGCAGTACTTC. This translates into CAAASGSYEQYF.

The chain joins TRBV28 to TRBJ1-1, with D possibly matching TRBD1 (6 bases). Looked up from germline, CDR1 is MDHEN and CDR2 is SYDVKM. Trimming stripped 1 base from V and 8 bases from J, with 8 bases between. This CDR3 is 12 amino acids long. CDR3 sequence: CASSLYQGEAFF. The CDR3 DNA sequence: TGTGCCAGCAGTTTATACCAGGGGGAAGCTTTCTTT.

The rearrangement links TRBV29-1 to TRBJ2-2, with TRBD2 identical over 16 bases. The CDR3 sequence is 16 residues long. Looked up from germline, CDR1 is SQVTM and CDR2 is ANQGSEA. Trimming removed 7 bases from V and 0 bases from J; junction bases left unmatched: 2. The CDR3 DNA reads as TGCAGCGCGGGACTAGCGGGAGGGACGAACACCGGGGAGCTGTTTTTT. It codes for CSAGLAGGTNTGELFF.

This clone is a singleton in its sample. This rearrangement joins TRBV11-3 to TRBJ2-3, with D perhaps matching TRBD2 (5 bases). Trimming took off 5 bases at V and 0 bases at J, with 9 bases between the two ends. Germline CDR1 is SGHNT and CDR2 is YENEEA. The CDR3 spans 14 residues. The CDR3 DNA follows: TGTGCCAGCAGCCCGAGCGGAAGCACAGATACGCAGTATTTT. It encodes CASSPSGSTDTQYF.

This chain connects TRBV7-8 to TRBJ1-3; the match to TRBD1 covers 8 bases. CDR1 is SGHVS, CDR2 FQNEAQ, per germline. The CDR3 has 17 amino acids. Losses at the gene ends were 3 bases for V and 2 bases for J; bases not matched to a gene: 9. CDR3 loop: CASSLAGGARTGNTIYF. In DNA form, the CDR3 reads TGTGCCAGCAGCTTGGCAGGGGGCGCAAGAACTGGAAACACCATATATTTT.

J is TRBJ2-7 and V is TRBV6-1, with a weak D call TRBD2 (6 bases). Germline CDR1 reads MNHNS; CDR2 reads SASEGT. The CDR3 is 13 amino acids. V gave up 1 base and J gave up 4 bases, with 8 bases separating them. The CDR3 DNA reads as TGTGCCAGCAGTGAAGTTGGAGGGTACGAGCAGTACTTC. This gives the protein CASSEVGGYEQYF.

This chain connects TRBV28 to TRBJ2-2, with 13 bases that match TRBD2. Per germline, CDR1 MDHEN and CDR2 SYDVKM. This CDR3 contains 17 residues. J gave up 7 bases and V 6 bases, and 11 bases lay outside the gene matches. As DNA, the CDR3 is TGTGCCAGCAGCTCCGGGACTAGCGGGAAGAACGGCGGGGAGCTGTTTTTT. Translating it yields CASSSGTSGKNGGELFF.

This chain links TRBV6-4 with TRBJ2-3, with a weak D call TRBD2 (5 bases). The CDR3 consists of 13 residues. Trimming took off 6 bases at V and 3 bases at J, with 10 bases between the two ends. Germline values: CDR1 MRHNA, CDR2 SNTAGT. For the CDR3, the DNA is TGTGCCAGCAGCGAAAGAGGGACAGATACGCAGTATTTT. Residues: CASSERGTDTQYF.